The 9 T cell receptor beta chains presented below share a single source sample, sequenced in a study of cytomegalovirus exposure and HLA in healthy donors. With 60 Vbeta and 13 Jbeta primers, the PCR was carried out. Libraries were prepared by immunoSEQ multiplex PCR; TCRdb keeps only in-frame clonotypes and omits some of them. Here the sample spans fewer than 200,000 clones, around 79% being singletons. The sample consisted of PBMCs. The receptors come from a woman aged 40 to 50 in good health and CMV-seropositive.

CDR3: CASSTRTSGYYNEQFF. The CDR3, as DNA: TGCGCCAGCAGCACTCGGACTAGCGGGTACTACAATGAGCAGTTCTTC. The V gene is TRBV5-1, the J gene TRBJ2-1, with 11 bases lining up with TRBD2. CDR3 length equals 16 residues. The V segment lost 4 bases and the J segment 3 bases; nucleotides outside the gene matches: 6. Germline V gene data show CDR1 as SGHRS and CDR2 as YFSETQ. Based on the CDR3 plus reference TRBV5-1 and TRBJ2-1, the full variable domain is KAGVTQTPRYLIKTRGQQVTLSCSPISGHRSVSWYQQTPGQGLQFLFEYFSETQRNKGNFPGRFSGRQFSNSRSEMNVSTLELGDSALYLCASSTRTSGYYNEQFFGPGTRLTVL.

This clone was detected only a few times. This sequence joins TRBV27 and TRBJ2-7, with 10 bases that match TRBD1. V trimming: 6 bases; J trimming: 7 bases; junction bases outside the gene matches: 6. CDR1 MNHEY and CDR2 SMNVEV come from the germline V gene (reference sequence). CDR3 length: 13 residues. Here the CDR3 reads CASRVTGGREQYF. Here the CDR3 DNA reads TGTGCCAGCAGAGTGACAGGGGGCAGGGAGCAGTACTTC.

The V call is TRBV5-6, the J call TRBJ1-2; 7 nucleotides align to TRBD1. Trimming cost V 2 bases and J 8 bases; bases outside gene matches: 15. Germline CDR1 SGHDT, CDR2 YYEEEE. The CDR3 totals 16 residues. For the CDR3, the DNA is TGTGCCAGCAGCTTTCAGACAGGGTTATATTCGGGGGGCTACACCTTC. It codes for CASSFQTGLYSGGYTF.

This rearrangement joins TRBV5-7 to TRBJ2-7; 8 bases align to TRBD1. TRBV5-7 is reported as an ORF; its role is uncertain. V trimming: 4 bases; J trimming: 1 base; junction bases outside the gene matches: 10. The CDR3 covers 16 residues. CDR3 region: CASSADKRTGSYEQYF. DNA of the CDR3: TGTGCCAGCAGCGCGGATAAACGGACAGGGTCCTACGAGCAGTACTTC.

The gene calls are TRBV4-3 and TRBJ2-7, with D possibly being TRBD2 (5 bases). Germline CDR1 and CDR2: LGHNA and YSLEER. Deletions cut 0 bases from V and 7 bases from J, with 10 bases between. The CDR3 is 13 residues long. CDR3 loop: CASSQDRGLEQYF. CDR3 DNA: TGCGCCAGCAGCCAAGACCGGGGATTAGAGCAGTACTTC.

The rearrangement links TRBV6-5 to TRBJ1-2; 9 bases are a match to TRBD1. CDR3 length equals 14 residues. Germline assignment: CDR1 MNHEY and CDR2 SVGAGI. V trimming: 4 bases; J trimming: 8 bases; junction bases outside the gene matches: 8. The CDR3 coding sequence is TGTGCCAGCAGTTCCCACAGGGGGCAGGAAGGCTACACCTTC. It yields the protein CASSSHRGQEGYTF.

The chain employs TRBV27 and TRBJ2-7, with 9 bases aligning to TRBD2. Germline CDR1 and CDR2: MNHEY and SMNVEV (reference sequence). This CDR3 has 15 amino acids. With 0 bases clipped from V and 2 bases from J, the junction kept 2 bases outside the gene matches. The CDR3 nucleotides read TGTGCCAGCAGTTTATCTCTAGCGGGGACCTACGAGCAGTACTTC. It specifies CASSLSLAGTYEQYF.

The rearrangement uses TRBV6-5 and TRBJ1-1; no definite D call. V lost 6 bases and J 6 bases, leaving 17 bases between the germline ends. The CDR3 is made up of 14 amino acids. The germline CDR1 and CDR2 sequences are MNHEY and SVGAGI. For the CDR3, the DNA is TGTGCCAGCAGCTCCAGAAACTCGGCGGCTGAAGCTTTCTTT. This gives the protein CASSSRNSAAEAFF.

As regards this clone: In the same sample, other DNA sequences code for this CDR3. This chain links TRBV29-1 with TRBJ2-3, with TRBD1 as a possible D gene (5 bases). This CDR3 has 16 amino acids. Deletions cut 3 bases from V and 3 bases from J, with 19 bases between. Germline V gives CDR1 SQVTM, CDR2 ANQGSEA. CDR3 amino acids: CSVDGALQLGTDTQYF. CDR3 coding DNA: TGCAGCGTTGATGGGGCGCTCCAACTCGGGACAGATACGCAGTATTTT.